What follows is one T cell receptor (beta chain) and its context. Its target is not known. The germline gives CDR1 SQVTM, CDR2 ANQGSEA. Trimming cost V 3 bases and J 12 bases, with 12 bases left between them. There are 11 residues in the CDR3. The sample belongs to a study of CD8 T cells in Susac syndrome. Study-wide points: The study's TCR sequencing and HLA analysis drew on a certain number of individuals. That number was acknowledged as relatively small.

RNA was extracted with the RNeasy kit, and a quantity of about 0.45 to 1 ug was reverse transcribed using random hexamers. TCRdb reprocessed the immunoSEQ multiplex PCR reads with MiXCR, giving one entry per CDR3 protein. The table lists under 200,000 distinct CDR3 sequences, around 96% of them singletons. From blood CD8+ and CD4+ T cells, TCR beta sequences were generated. Bulk CD8+ and CD4+ cells came from magnetic negative isolation; CD8+ TEMRA by FACS. This clonotype was sampled from a human donor with multiple sclerosis. Sequencing was performed on CD8+ T cells from PBMCs. V and J are TRBV29-1 and TRBJ2-1, with D possibly TRBD2 on 5 matching bases. Here the CDR3 reads CSVDDGKGQFF. CDR3 coding DNA: TGCAGCGTTGATGACGGGAAGGGGCAGTTCTTC.